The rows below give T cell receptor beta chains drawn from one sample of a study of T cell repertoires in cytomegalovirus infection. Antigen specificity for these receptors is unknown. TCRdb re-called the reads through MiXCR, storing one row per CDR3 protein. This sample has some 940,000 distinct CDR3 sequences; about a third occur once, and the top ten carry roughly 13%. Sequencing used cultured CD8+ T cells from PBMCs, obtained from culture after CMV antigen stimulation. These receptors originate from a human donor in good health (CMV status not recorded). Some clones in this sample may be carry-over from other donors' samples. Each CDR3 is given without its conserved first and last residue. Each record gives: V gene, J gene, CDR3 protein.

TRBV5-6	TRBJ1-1	ASSRRQGGNTEAF
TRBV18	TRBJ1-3	ASSPFKTPSSGNTIY
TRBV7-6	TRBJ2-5	ASSLGVSGLKETQY
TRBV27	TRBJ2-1	ASSSVGVGTVPYNEQF
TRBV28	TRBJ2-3	ASSSGQGGLDTQY
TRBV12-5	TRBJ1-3	ASGLKVYSGNTIY
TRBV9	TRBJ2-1	ASSVGGANSNEQF
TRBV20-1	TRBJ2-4	SAITSGGQGSFAKNIQY
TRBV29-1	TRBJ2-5	SVEGLLAEYQETQY
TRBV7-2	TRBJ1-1	ASSAGGRNTEAF
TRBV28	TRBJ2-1	ASSSGTSGTIRSYNEQF
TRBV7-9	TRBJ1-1	ASEAGRGAF
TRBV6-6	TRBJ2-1	ASSSRGQSYNEQF
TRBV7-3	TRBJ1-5	ASSGDKNQPQH
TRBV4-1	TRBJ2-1	ASSQVEGQPGNEQF
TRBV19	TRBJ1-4	ASNPGLRNEKLF
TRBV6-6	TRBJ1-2	ASSTGQNYGYT
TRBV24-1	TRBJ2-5	ATSNSGGSPETQY
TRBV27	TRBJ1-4	ASSFPGASLF
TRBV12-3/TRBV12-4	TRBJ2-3	ASSLGTSGGELDTQY
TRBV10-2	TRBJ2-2	ASSDPTQRGLAGTANTGELF
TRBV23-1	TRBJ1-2	ASRGGEGAAKNYRNGYT
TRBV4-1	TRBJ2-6	ASSQNFVTGANVLT